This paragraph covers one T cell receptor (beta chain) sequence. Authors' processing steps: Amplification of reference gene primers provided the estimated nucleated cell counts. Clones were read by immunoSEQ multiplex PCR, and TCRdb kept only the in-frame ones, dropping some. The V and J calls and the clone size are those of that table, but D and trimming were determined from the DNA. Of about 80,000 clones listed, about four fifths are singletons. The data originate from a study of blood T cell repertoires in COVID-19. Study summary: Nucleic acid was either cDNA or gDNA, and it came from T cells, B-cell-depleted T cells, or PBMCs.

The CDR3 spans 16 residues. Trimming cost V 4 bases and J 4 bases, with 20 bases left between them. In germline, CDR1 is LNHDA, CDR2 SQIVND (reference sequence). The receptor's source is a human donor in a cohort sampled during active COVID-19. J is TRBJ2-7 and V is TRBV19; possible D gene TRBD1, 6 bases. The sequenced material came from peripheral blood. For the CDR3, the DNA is TGTGCCAGTAGTACCAGCCGGGACACGGCGTTTTACGAGCAGTACTTC. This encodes CASSTSRDTAFYEQYF.